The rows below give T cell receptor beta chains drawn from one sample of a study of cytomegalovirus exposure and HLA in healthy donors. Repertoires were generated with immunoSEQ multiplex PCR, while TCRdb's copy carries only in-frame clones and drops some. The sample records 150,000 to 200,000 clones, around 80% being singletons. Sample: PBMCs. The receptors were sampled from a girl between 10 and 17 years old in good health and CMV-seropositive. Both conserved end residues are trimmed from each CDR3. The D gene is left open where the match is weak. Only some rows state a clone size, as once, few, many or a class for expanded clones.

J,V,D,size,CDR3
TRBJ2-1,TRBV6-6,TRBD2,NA,ASRKRAGNYNEQF
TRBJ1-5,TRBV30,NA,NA,AWGPRYRDDQPQH
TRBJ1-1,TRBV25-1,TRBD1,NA,ASRVGRGPNTEAF
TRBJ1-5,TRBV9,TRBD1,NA,ASRAKRDRVRGNQPQH
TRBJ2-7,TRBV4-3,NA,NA,ASSQETRETYEQY
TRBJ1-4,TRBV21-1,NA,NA,ATPTGSTNEKLF
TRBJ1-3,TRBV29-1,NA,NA,SVEGDSSGNTIY
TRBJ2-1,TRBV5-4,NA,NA,ASSGVAIGNEQF
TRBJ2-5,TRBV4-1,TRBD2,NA,ASSQGGVGLAGGQETQY
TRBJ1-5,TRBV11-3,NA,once,ASSMIRTLNSNQPQH
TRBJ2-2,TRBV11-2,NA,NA,ASSPGTKNTGELF
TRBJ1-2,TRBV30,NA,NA,AWSRGEWEQRGYT
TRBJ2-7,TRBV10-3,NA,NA,AISGDSVSSYEQY
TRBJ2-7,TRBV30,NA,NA,AWSQDTTFPYEQY
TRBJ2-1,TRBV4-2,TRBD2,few,ASGLAGVNNEQF
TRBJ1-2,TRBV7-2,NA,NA,ASSLSQGIYGYT
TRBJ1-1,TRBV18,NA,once,ASSPRGNTEAF
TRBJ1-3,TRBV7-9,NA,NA,ASSLVGGSGNTIY
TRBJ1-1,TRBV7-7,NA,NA,ASRPTSEAF
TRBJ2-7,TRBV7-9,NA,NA,ASSLVFLTRASSYEQY
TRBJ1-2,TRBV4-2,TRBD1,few,ASSSRQGGYT
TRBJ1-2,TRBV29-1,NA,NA,SVEDSNYGYT
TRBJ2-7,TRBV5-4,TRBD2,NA,ASSPWASGSYEQY
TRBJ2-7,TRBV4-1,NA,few,ASSQDNSYYEQY
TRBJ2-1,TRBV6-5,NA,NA,ASRLEQGVYNEQF
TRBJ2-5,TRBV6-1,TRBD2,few,ASSDGGTSGKETQY
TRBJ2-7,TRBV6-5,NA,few,ASSGSVTYEQY
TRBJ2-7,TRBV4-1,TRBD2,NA,ASSLRTSGTYEQY